This TCR beta chain appears in the sequencing data of a study of blood T cell repertoires in COVID-19. Study summary: COVID-19 samples, acute and convalescent, were from the United States, Italy and Spain. T cells, B-cell-depleted T cells, or PBMCs supplied cDNA or gDNA.

In the original workflow: Reference gene primer amplification in the assay estimated nucleated cell counts. Using immunoSEQ multiplex PCR, the repertoire was profiled, and TCRdb retains in-frame clones only, with some absent. D and trimming come from the DNA, and the V and J calls and clone size come from that table. Of around 47,000 clones in the sample, approximately 83% are singletons; the top ten hold about 7%. V was pared by 6 bases and J by 0 bases, with 5 bases of the junction left unmatched. This CDR3 has 14 amino acids. In germline, CDR1 is MNHEY, CDR2 SVGAGI. This TCR was recovered from a man between 65 and 80 years old with active COVID-19. This chain connects TRBV6-5 to TRBJ2-7; 7 bases map to TRBD1. The sequencing sample was made of peripheral blood. CDR3 nucleotide sequence: TGTGCCAGCAGAAAGACAGGGTCCTCCTACGAGCAGTACTTC. Amino acids: CASRKTGSSYEQYF.